These 7 T cell receptor beta chains share one sample of origin, sequenced in a study of blood T cell repertoires in COVID-19. Sequencing was performed with immunoSEQ multiplex PCR; in TCRdb, only in-frame clones are kept and a portion is missing. The table lists 120,000 to 150,000 clones, around nine tenths of them singletons. Sequenced input: peripheral blood. These receptors were taken from a woman aged 40 to 50 with acute or convalescent COVID-19.

The V call is TRBV16, the J call TRBJ1-2; 7 bases match TRBD1. Germline CDR1 KGHSY, CDR2 FQNENV. The CDR3 runs 14 residues. V trimming: 2 bases; J trimming: 8 bases; junction bases outside the gene matches: 8. The CDR3 reads CASSQRTGFNGYTF. The DNA of the CDR3 is TGTGCCAGCAGCCAAAGGACAGGTTTTAACGGCTACACCTTC.

The V call is TRBV5-1, the J call TRBJ1-2; TRBD1 agrees at 7 bases. This CDR3 spans 13 amino acids. After removal of 4 bases from V and 2 bases from J, the junction contained 2 bases not matched to a gene. From germline, CDR1 is SGHRS and CDR2 YFSETQ. The DNA for the CDR3 is TGCGCCAGCAGCCCAGGGGGGAACTATGGCTACACCTTC. Protein: CASSPGGNYGYTF.

The chain joins TRBV29-1 to TRBJ2-7; 8 bases map to TRBD2. The CDR3 has 13 amino acids. Trimming took 3 bases from V and 6 from J; bases not matched to a gene: 7. The germline V gene encodes CDR1 SQVTM and CDR2 ANQGSEA. In nucleotides, the CDR3 is TGCAGCGTTGAGAAGGGACTAGGTACCGAGCAGTACTTC. Encoded protein: CSVEKGLGTEQYF.

The chain combines TRBV27 with TRBJ1-4; TRBD1 matches at 9 bases. V was pared by 2 bases and J by 11 bases, with 6 bases of the junction left unmatched. Per the germline V gene, CDR1 is MNHEY and CDR2 is SMNVEV (reference sequence). The CDR3 length is 14 residues. The CDR3 loop is CASSLGTGSNKLFF. In DNA form, the CDR3 reads TGTGCCAGCAGTTTAGGGACAGGGTCAAATAAACTGTTTTTT.

This chain joins TRBV24-1 and TRBJ2-5, with 7 bases that match TRBD1. CDR1 and CDR2 from the germline V gene are KGHDR and SFDVKD. There are 15 residues in the CDR3. The ends lost 5 bases at V and 1 base at J; junction bases unmatched: 6. This chain's CDR3 is CATSAVDRAQETQYF. The CDR3 DNA follows: TGTGCCACCAGTGCCGTCGACAGGGCCCAAGAGACCCAGTACTTC.

V usage is TRBV5-4 and J usage is TRBJ2-4, with 12 nucleotides matching TRBD2. The CDR3 has 15 residues. V dropped 5 bases and J dropped 4; count of bases not matched to a gene: 4. Germline CDR1 and CDR2: SGHNT and YYREEE (reference sequence). The CDR3 sequence: CASRDTSGGKNIQYF. The CDR3 DNA reads as TGTGCCAGCAGAGACACTAGCGGGGGGAAAAACATTCAGTACTTC.

In its sample, this clone was seen once. This chain uses TRBV4-2 with TRBJ1-1; 9 positions match TRBD1. With 1 base clipped from V and 8 bases from J, the junction kept 5 bases outside the gene matches. The germline V gene has CDR1 LGHNA and CDR2 YNFKEQ. The CDR3 covers 14 residues. DNA of the CDR3: TGTGCCAGCAGCCAAGTGGTCGGGACAGGGGAAGCTTTCTTT. Protein product: CASSQVVGTGEAFF.